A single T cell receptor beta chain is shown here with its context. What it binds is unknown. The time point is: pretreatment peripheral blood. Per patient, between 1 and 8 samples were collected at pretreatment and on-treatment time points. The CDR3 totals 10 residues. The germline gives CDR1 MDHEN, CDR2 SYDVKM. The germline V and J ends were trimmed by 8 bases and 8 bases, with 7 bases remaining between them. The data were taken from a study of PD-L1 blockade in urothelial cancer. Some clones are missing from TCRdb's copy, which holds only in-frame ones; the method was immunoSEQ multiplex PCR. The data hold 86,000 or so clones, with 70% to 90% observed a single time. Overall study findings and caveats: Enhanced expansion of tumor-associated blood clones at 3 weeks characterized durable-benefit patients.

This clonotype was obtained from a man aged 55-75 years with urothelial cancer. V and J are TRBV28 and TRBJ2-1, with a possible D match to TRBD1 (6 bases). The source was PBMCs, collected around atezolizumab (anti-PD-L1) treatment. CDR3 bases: TGTGCCAGCGGGGGCTATGAGCAGTTCTTC. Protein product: CASGGYEQFF.